Listed here are 32 T cell receptor beta chains from one sample, sequenced in a study of PD-1 blockade in classical Hodgkin lymphoma. Every one of the patients relapsed after autologous stem cell transplantation (brentuximab vedotin exposure was variable). Repertoires were generated with immunoSEQ multiplex PCR, while TCRdb's copy carries only in-frame clones and drops some. Among some 96,000 clones listed, roughly 88% were seen once. Sample: peripheral blood mononuclear cells (PBMCs), taken at baseline. These receptors all come from a human donor with classical Hodgkin lymphoma.

The CDR3 loop is CASSQGSVGVAGELFF. DNA for the CDR3: TGTGCCAGCTCACAGGGCTCCGTGGGGGTCGCCGGGGAGCTGTTTTTT. The genes are TRBV18 and TRBJ2-2, with D possibly called TRBD1 or TRBD2 (5 bases each). Trimming cost V 4 bases and J 6 bases, with 18 bases left between them. Per germline, CDR1 KGHSH and CDR2 LQKENI. This CDR3 contains 16 residues.

The CDR3 coding sequence is TGTGCCAGCAGCCAAGATCGGGGTAGCGGGACCCCCCATGAGCAGTTCTTC. It specifies CASSQDRGSGTPHEQFF. V is TRBV14 and J is TRBJ2-1, with 8 bases identical to TRBD2. CDR3 length: 17 residues. V lost 0 bases, J lost 8 bases, and 12 bases stayed unmatched. Germline loops: CDR1 SGHDN, CDR2 FVKESK.

This clone was recorded only once. The J gene is TRBJ2-1, the V gene TRBV2, with 12 nucleotides matching TRBD2. CDR3 length equals 16 residues. Germline-derived CDR1 and CDR2 are SNHLY and FYNNEI. V lost 6 bases to trimming and J lost 7 bases; unmatched junction nucleotides: 10. This CDR3 reads CASRGQTSGSKNEQFF. For the CDR3, the DNA is TGTGCCAGCAGGGGACAGACTAGCGGGAGCAAAAATGAGCAGTTCTTC.

The chain employs TRBV20-1 and TRBJ2-7, with D possibly being TRBD1 (6 bases). Germline V gene sequence: CDR1 DFQATT, CDR2 SNEGSKA (reference sequence). CDR3 length: 11 amino acids. Between the trimmed V and J ends, which lost 6 bases and 9 bases, there was a span of 15 bases. This CDR3 reads CSALQGFGQYF. CDR3 bases: TGCAGTGCCTTACAGGGTTTCGGGCAGTACTTC.

J is TRBJ2-2 and V is TRBV7-3, with D possibly TRBD2 on 5 matching bases. Per the germline V gene, CDR1 is SGHTA and CDR2 is FQGTGA. V dropped 1 base and J dropped 0 bases, with 9 bases sitting between them. This CDR3 is built from 16 residues. The chain's CDR3 is CASSLNPAANTGELFF. The CDR3 bases are TGTGCCAGCAGCTTAAATCCAGCGGCGAACACCGGGGAGCTGTTTTTT.

This clone was recorded many times. This rearrangement joins TRBV9 to TRBJ1-1; the D is unclear. The germline V gene has CDR1 SGDLS and CDR2 YYNGEE. CDR3 length equals 13 residues. Trimming removed 0 bases at V and 1 base at J, with 4 bases between. The CDR3 reads CASSVGWNTEAFF. In nucleotides, the CDR3 is TGTGCCAGCAGCGTAGGGTGGAACACTGAAGCTTTCTTT.

The chain links TRBV5-6 to TRBJ2-7; D is perhaps TRBD1 or TRBD2 (5 bases each). Germline lookup yields CDR1 SGHDT and CDR2 YYEEEE. The V gene lost 4 bases and the J gene lost 5 bases, with 16 bases spanning the gap. CDR3 size: 14 residues. The CDR3 sequence is CASSRGPPPNEQYF. The CDR3 nucleotides are TGTGCCAGCAGCAGGGGACCCCCGCCCAACGAGCAGTACTTC.

The V and J genes are TRBV5-4 and TRBJ2-3, with 8 bases lining up with TRBD2. Germline-derived CDR1 and CDR2 are SGHNT and YYREEE (reference sequence). The CDR3 length is 16 residues. V dropped 2 bases and J dropped 9; count of bases not matched to a gene: 14. In nucleotides, the CDR3 is TGTGCCAGCAGCTTTGTTCGGGGGACTAGGCATGACACGCAGTATTTT. Translated, it gives CASSFVRGTRHDTQYF.

This clone was recorded once. The rearrangement links TRBV10-3 to TRBJ2-7; perhaps TRBD2 as D (5 bases). The CDR3 totals 11 residues. Germline lookup yields CDR1 ENHRY and CDR2 SYGVKD. Trimming cost V 11 bases and J 1 base, with 9 bases left between them. The CDR3 region is CAVGLSYEQYF. CDR3 DNA sequence: TGTGCCGTAGGACTGTCCTACGAGCAGTACTTC.

CDR3 in amino acids: CASSPRGGGRATGELFF. The CDR3 region has the DNA TGTGCCAGCAGCCCGCGGGGAGGCGGGAGGGCAACCGGGGAGCTGTTTTTT. The chain employs TRBV5-4 and TRBJ2-2, with 9 bases fitting TRBD2. The germline V gene encodes CDR1 SGHNT and CDR2 YYREEE (reference sequence). V lost 4 bases, J lost 5 bases, and 12 bases stayed unmatched. The CDR3 sequence is 17 residues long.

The V and J genes are TRBV30 and TRBJ2-3; D is perhaps TRBD2 (5 bases). Germline CDR1 is GTSNPN and CDR2 is SVGIG (reference sequence). The CDR3 loop spans 13 amino acids. V dropped 3 bases and J dropped 0 bases, with 7 bases sitting between them. Written as DNA, the CDR3 is TGTGCCTGGAGCGGGATTAGCACAGATACGCAGTATTTT. Protein sequence: CAWSGISTDTQYF.

The chain links TRBV21-1 to TRBJ2-7; the D call in the table, TRBD1, was not verified against the DNA. TRBV21-1 is deemed a pseudogene. CDR3 size: 15 residues. CDR3 in amino acids: CASSNGTGGSREQYF. CDR3 bases: TGTGCCAGCAGCAACGGGACAGGGGGCTCGAGGGAGCAGTACTTC.

V and J are TRBV27 and TRBJ2-7; D possibly uses TRBD1 or TRBD2 (5 bases each). This CDR3 comprises 16 residues. Germline V CDR1 and CDR2: MNHEY, SMNVEV (reference sequence). Trimming shortened V by 5 bases and J by 5 bases, and 22 bases separated the two germline ends. CDR3 amino acids: CASSLRPPGLRHEQYF. The CDR3, as DNA: TGTGCCAGCAGTCTGAGGCCCCCGGGGCTAAGGCACGAGCAGTACTTC.

This chain links TRBV27 with TRBJ1-2, with 8 bases fitting TRBD1. CDR1 and CDR2 from the germline V gene are MNHEY and SMNVEV (reference sequence). The V gene end was trimmed by 4 bases and the J gene end by 4 bases; junction bases not matched to a gene: 2. The CDR3 is 13 amino acids. The CDR3 is CASSWDRIYGYTF. CDR3 sequence (DNA): TGTGCCAGCAGTTGGGACAGGATCTATGGCTACACCTTC.

The J gene is TRBJ2-7, the V gene TRBV5-5; no firm D call. The CDR3 consists of 13 residues. The V gene's germline CDR1 is SGHKS and CDR2 YYEKEE (reference sequence). With 0 bases removed from V and 3 bases from J, the gap between germline ends came to 7 bases. The CDR3 region is CASSLDQIYEQYF. The CDR3 DNA sequence: TGTGCCAGCAGCTTGGACCAGATCTACGAGCAGTACTTC.

The chain couples TRBV10-3 to TRBJ1-5, with no clear D. The germline CDR1 and CDR2 sequences are ENHRY and SYGVKD. There are 14 residues in the CDR3. V was pared by 2 bases and J by 2 bases, with 7 bases between. Here the CDR3 reads CAISEGGRNQPQHF. The CDR3 bases are TGTGCCATCAGTGAGGGCGGTCGCAATCAGCCCCAGCATTTT.

The chain links TRBV10-3 to TRBJ2-2; no reliable D call. The V gene lost 3 bases and the J gene lost 6 bases, with 11 bases spanning the gap. Germline values: CDR1 ENHRY, CDR2 SYGVKD. CDR3 length: 14 residues. Here the CDR3 reads CAISELGYAGELFF. The CDR3 DNA is TGTGCCATCAGTGAATTGGGGTACGCCGGGGAGCTGTTTTTT.

The chain recombines TRBV2 with TRBJ1-2; D may be TRBD1 (6 bases). The V and J ends lost 8 bases and 2 bases respectively, with 18 bases between them. The CDR3 has 15 residues. Germline CDR1 SNHLY, CDR2 FYNNEI. The CDR3, as DNA: TGTGCCAGCGAAAGGGGGGGGATTAGGAACTATGGCTACACCTTC. Its protein product is CASERGGIRNYGYTF.

This clone was detected only once. This chain links TRBV10-3 with TRBJ1-1; D remains ambiguous. The CDR3 contains 13 residues. The germline gives CDR1 ENHRY, CDR2 SYGVKD. V shed 10 bases and J shed 1 base, with 13 bases lying between them. Here the CDR3 reads CATCLEENTEAFF. In nucleotides, the CDR3 is TGTGCCACCTGTTTGGAGGAGAACACTGAAGCTTTCTTT.

In this sample, this clone turned up once. The J gene is TRBJ2-6, the V gene TRBV11-1; maybe TRBD2 (7 bases). Trimming removed 8 bases at V and 0 bases at J, with 11 bases between. There are 15 residues in the CDR3. CDR1 SGHAT and CDR2 FQDESV come from the germline V gene (reference sequence). The CDR3 spells CASGRGASGANVLTF. CDR3 sequence (DNA): TGTGCCAGCGGTCGGGGGGCCTCTGGGGCCAACGTCCTGACTTTC.

This chain uses TRBV2 with TRBJ2-1; the match to TRBD2 covers 13 bases. The V and J ends lost 5 bases and 9 bases, in that order; junction bases with no gene match: 7. CDR3 length: 15 amino acids. Germline CDR1 is SNHLY and CDR2 is FYNNEI. Here the CDR3 reads CASSSRTSGSVEQFF. The CDR3 DNA sequence: TGTGCCAGCAGTAGCCGGACTAGCGGGAGTGTTGAGCAGTTCTTC. Using reference TRBV2 and TRBJ2-1 for the parts outside the CDR3, the full variable domain is EPEVTQTPSHQVTQMGQEVILRCVPISNHLYFYWYRQILGQKVEFLVSFYNNEISEKSEIFDDQFSVERPDGSNFTLKIRSTKLEDSAMYFCASSSRTSGSVEQFFGPGTRLTVL.

This rearrangement joins TRBV7-2 to TRBJ2-3; 12 nucleotides agree with TRBD2. With 5 bases clipped from V and 4 bases from J, the junction kept 7 bases outside the gene matches. Germline V gene data show CDR1 as SGHTA and CDR2 as FQGNSA. The CDR3 has 16 residues. In DNA, the CDR3 is TGTGCCAGCAGCCCGACTAGCGGGAGCGGGGCAGATACGCAGTATTTT. Its protein is CASSPTSGSGADTQYF.

The CDR3 nucleotides read TGCGCCAGCAGCCAAGGCGGGGGCTACACCGGGGAGCTGTTTTTT. Its translation is CASSQGGGYTGELFF. The chain couples TRBV4-3 to TRBJ2-2; D may be TRBD2 (7 bases). The CDR3 runs to 15 residues. V shed 1 base and J shed 3 bases, with 9 bases lying between them. Per germline, CDR1 LGHNA and CDR2 YSLEER.

J is TRBJ2-3 and V is TRBV4-3; 7 bases line up with TRBD1. The V gene end was trimmed by 2 bases and the J gene end by 7 bases; junction bases not matched to a gene: 12. Germline CDR1 reads LGHNA; CDR2 reads YSLEER. The CDR3 totals 16 residues. DNA for the CDR3: TGCGCCAGCAGCCAAAGCAGACAGGGTTTCCAATATACGCAGTATTTT. Translation gives CASSQSRQGFQYTQYF.

This chain connects TRBV5-8 to TRBJ1-4; TRBD1 might be the D (5 bases). CDR1 and CDR2 (germline): SGHTS, YDEGEE. This CDR3 spans 13 amino acids. V dropped 5 bases and J dropped 8 bases, with 13 bases sitting between them. In nucleotides, the CDR3 is TGTGCCAGCAGGTGGGGGAATCAGGAAAAACTGTTTTTT. This translates into CASRWGNQEKLFF. Full variable domain (remainder filled in from reference TRBV5-8 and TRBJ1-4): EAGVTQSPTHLIKTRGQQATLRCSPISGHTSVYWYQQALGLGLQFLLWYDEGEERNRGNFPPRFSGRQFPNYSSELNVNALELEDSALYLCASRWGNQEKLFFGSGTQLSVL.

The rearrangement links TRBV19 to TRBJ1-1, with D maybe TRBD1 (5 bases). The CDR3 has 15 residues. The germline V gene encodes CDR1 LNHDA and CDR2 SQIVND (reference sequence). V dropped 2 bases and J dropped 1 base, with 11 bases sitting between them. CDR3 amino acids: CASSIRRGQNTEAFF. CDR3 sequence (DNA): TGTGCCAGTAGTATAAGGCGAGGACAGAACACTGAAGCTTTCTTT.

The chain joins TRBV2 to TRBJ1-2, with a possible D match to TRBD1 (5 bases). V gave up 1 base and J gave up 5 bases, with 8 bases separating them. The CDR3 runs to 13 residues. The germline gives CDR1 SNHLY, CDR2 FYNNEI. Written as DNA, the CDR3 is TGTGCCAGCAGTGAAGAGGGGAAGTATGGCTACACCTTC. Residues: CASSEEGKYGYTF.

This chain uses TRBV6-1 with TRBJ2-1, with a weak D call TRBD2 (6 bases). Per germline, CDR1 MNHNS and CDR2 SASEGT. Trimming took 2 bases from V and 5 from J, leaving 19 bases between them. The CDR3 is 17 residues long. The chain's CDR3 is CASSEPLGGSDHNEQFF. Here the CDR3 DNA reads TGTGCCAGCAGTGAACCCTTGGGGGGATCTGACCACAATGAGCAGTTCTTC.

The rearrangement uses TRBV19 and TRBJ2-1; 9 bases line up with TRBD2. The CDR3 totals 14 residues. Germline loops: CDR1 LNHDA, CDR2 SQIVND (reference sequence). With 5 bases clipped from V and 9 bases from J, the junction kept 8 bases outside the gene matches. The CDR3 bases are TGTGCCAGTAGTCCGCTAGCGGGGCGGGGTGAGCAGTTCTTC. Translating gives CASSPLAGRGEQFF. Drawing the rest from reference TRBV19 and TRBJ2-1, the complete variable domain is DGGITQSPKYLFRKEGQNVTLSCEQNLNHDAMYWYRQDPGQGLRLIYYSQIVNDFQKGDIAEGYSVSREKKESFPLTVTSAQKNPTAFYLCASSPLAGRGEQFFGPGTRLTVL.

This clone was detected ten times or more. The CDR3 bases are TGCGCCAGCCAAACTAGCGGGAGACAAGAGACCCAGTACTTC. This translates into CASQTSGRQETQYF. The V and J genes are TRBV5-1 and TRBJ2-5; 11 bases map to TRBD2. V was clipped by 7 bases and J by 2 bases; unmatched bases: 4. Per the germline V gene, CDR1 is SGHRS and CDR2 is YFSETQ. The CDR3 spans 14 residues.

This clone was found a few times. This chain links TRBV6-6 with TRBJ1-3; D remains ambiguous. Germline lookup yields CDR1 MNHNY and CDR2 SVGAGI (reference sequence). Trimming cost V 4 bases and J 4 bases, with 5 bases left between them. The CDR3 is made up of 12 amino acids. The CDR3 reads CASSSTGNTIYF. In DNA, the CDR3 is TGTGCCAGCAGTTCGACGGGAAACACCATATATTTT.

The rearrangement joins TRBV19 to TRBJ1-2; 11 bases line up with TRBD1. Unmatched junction bases numbered 9, after V lost 3 bases and J lost 3 bases. The germline V gene has CDR1 LNHDA and CDR2 SQIVND (reference sequence). The CDR3 runs to 17 residues. The chain's CDR3 is CASSIWDRGIMYYGYTF. The CDR3 DNA reads TGTGCCAGTAGTATTTGGGACAGGGGGATCATGTACTATGGCTACACCTTC.